This T cell receptor (beta chain) stems from a study of siplizumab effects on memory and regulatory T cells (dated by TCRdb to the late 2010s). Background on the whole study: The effect of the anti-CD2 antibody siplizumab on alloreactive T-cell subsets was examined in allogeneic mixed lymphocyte reactions constructed from human PBMCs.

The library relied on the immunoSEQ multiplex PCR assay. Each sample had some 10^5 TCR templates assayed by the deep sequencing platform. Genomic DNA extracted from sorted T cells was the material used for TCRbeta CDR3 sequencing. The original methods were these. The R programming language was used for clonal analysis of TCRbeta CDR3 data. Alloreactive CD4+ and CD8+ clones were defined by comparing unstimulated samples with post-reaction CFSE-low samples. Alloreactive CD4+ clones were assigned to regulatory or non-regulatory origin by matching sequences to sorted unstimulated Treg and non-Treg repertoires. TCRdb carries this immuneACCESS record with in-frame sequences only. Its versions omit some clonotypes, under half of them owing to an unresolved V gene in the studies checked, with the rest unexplained. Clone size and V and J calls were adopted from that table, with D and trimming inferred from the DNA. The sample profile shows 110,000 or so clones; just over 90% of them were found once. The ten largest clonotypes hold around 0.75% of the sample.

Study-wide conclusions, independent of this receptor: The suppressive function of proliferating Tregs from siplizumab cultures was not functionally confirmed. The cumulative frequency of alloreactive sequences that could be traced back to unstimulated CD4+ memory T cells was significantly reduced by siplizumab. Unstimulated naive T cells appeared to be more diverse than memory T cells, and naive cells seemed to make a substantial contribution to the alloresponse. Among mappable alloreactive CD4+ clones, the Treg-derived fraction averaged nearly 70% with siplizumab versus 25% to 30% in control reactions. Because sequences at frequencies below about 10^-5 were poorly captured, only a minor fraction of alloreactive clones could be mapped back to unstimulated subsets. For roughly 80-97% of proliferating CD4+ or CD8+ clones, no naive or memory phenotype could be assigned.

V and J lose 4 bases and 8 bases, and a span of 11 bases separates them. According to the germline V gene (reference sequence), CDR1 reads MNHNY and CDR2 reads SVGAGI. Taken from cysteine to phenylalanine, the CDR3 has 13 residues. The retained sequence is limited to the CDR3, 39 bases, with the frame set at the first base. Concerning this clone itself: Its antigen is currently not known. No quality values exist for individual bases; no much larger clone is one base distant.

Sorted unstimulated T cells and proliferating T cells recovered from mixed lymphocyte reactions were subjected to TCRbeta CDR3 sequencing. Fresh whole blood from approximately 9 HLA-typed healthy donors was used to isolate PBMCs. To map where alloreactive clones came from, unstimulated CD4+ regulatory T cells were FACS-sorted. In this chain, TRBV6-6 is recombined with TRBJ1-4; no D gene call is confident. The specimen sequenced was Tregs sorted from blood. The source is a human donor in good health. In nucleotide form, the sequence is TGTGCCAGCAGTTTGCGAGGATCAGAAAAACTGTTTTTT. It codes for CASSLRGSEKLFF.